These T cell receptor beta chains were read from a single sample in a study of cytomegalovirus exposure and HLA in healthy donors. Profiling relied on immunoSEQ multiplex PCR, and the TCRdb table lists in-frame clones only, not all of them. This table holds around 200,000 clones, under 85% found once. Sequencing was carried out using PBMCs. These receptors all stem from a woman aged 50 to 60 in good health and CMV-seropositive. Each CDR3 is given with its conserved first and last residue. Fields, in order: CDR3 length, J gene, D gene, clone size, V gene, CDR3 protein, CDR3 DNA. D genes are given only for firm matches. Clone size is not always given. Where it is, it says once, few, many or a class for expanded clones.

15 TRBJ1-5 - - TRBV6-5 CASSPTGVSGQPQHF TGTGCCAGCAGCCCCACGGGAGTGAGTGGACAGCCCCAGCATTTT
16 TRBJ2-4 TRBD1 - TRBV19 CASSIRDSGTWNIQYF TGTGCCAGTAGTATCCGGGACAGTGGAACCTGGAACATTCAGTACTTC
16 TRBJ2-5 TRBD2 - TRBV5-1 CASSLSSGGAWETQYF TGCGCCAGCAGCTTATCTAGCGGGGGGGCTTGGGAGACCCAGTACTTC
16 TRBJ2-5 - - TRBV4-3 CASSQGASVIQETQYF TGCGCCAGCAGCCAAGGGGCTAGCGTAATCCAAGAGACCCAGTACTTC
16 TRBJ1-2 TRBD1 - TRBV6-5 CASSYSEEGGVYGYTF TGTGCCAGCAGTTACTCCGAGGAAGGGGGCGTCTATGGCTACACCTTC
14 TRBJ2-1 - once TRBV29-1 CSDGGVGSYNEQFF TGCAGCGACGGGGGTGTAGGGTCCTACAATGAGCAGTTCTTC
16 TRBJ1-2 - - TRBV7-8 CASSPTTGPGGYGYTF TGTGCCAGCAGCCCAACAACAGGGCCGGGGGGCTATGGCTACACCTTC
14 TRBJ1-1 TRBD1 - TRBV10-3 CAISDRQGNTEAFF TGTGCCATCAGTGACCGACAGGGGAACACTGAAGCTTTCTTT
14 TRBJ2-7 - few TRBV5-6 CASSLTGVTYEQYF TGTGCCAGCAGCTTGACGGGGGTGACCTACGAGCAGTACTTC
16 TRBJ2-3 TRBD2 - TRBV5-4 CASSLGTSGSTDTQYF TGTGCCAGCAGCTTAGGGACTAGCGGCAGCACAGATACGCAGTATTTT
18 TRBJ2-7 TRBD2 - TRBV12-5 CASGLVRSGGSSSYEQYF TGTGCTAGTGGTTTGGTACGAAGCGGGGGGTCCTCCTCCTACGAGCAGTACTTC
14 TRBJ2-5 TRBD1 - TRBV5-4 CASSPDRAQETQYF TGTGCCAGCAGCCCGGACAGGGCCCAAGAGACCCAGTACTTC
16 TRBJ1-1 - - TRBV2 CASSDQGTTMNTEAFF TGTGCCAGCAGTGATCAGGGGACAACCATGAACACTGAAGCTTTCTTT
16 TRBJ2-2 TRBD1 - TRBV4-1 CASSQDPTGGIRELFF TGCGCCAGCAGCCAAGACCCCACAGGGGGCATCAGGGAGCTGTTTTTT
15 TRBJ2-2 TRBD1 - TRBV6-6 CASSGVRGLSGELFF TGTGCCAGCAGTGGGGTTAGGGGGCTCTCCGGGGAGCTGTTTTTT
14 TRBJ1-2 - - TRBV9 CASSVGTYDYGYTF TGTGCCAGCAGCGTCGGGACTTATGACTATGGCTACACCTTC
14 TRBJ2-7 - - TRBV19 CASSAGGVDYEQYF TGTGCCAGTAGCGCAGGAGGGGTGGACTACGAGCAGTACTTC
17 TRBJ2-3 TRBD1 - TRBV7-8 CASSLRWTGTSTDTQYF TGTGCCAGCAGCTTACGGTGGACAGGGACTAGCACAGATACGCAGTATTTT
13 TRBJ1-2 - - TRBV19 CASTPTAFYGYTF TGTGCCAGTACCCCAACAGCCTTTTATGGCTACACCTTC
14 TRBJ2-7 - once TRBV2 CASSKQGRGYEQYF TGTGCCAGCAGTAAACAGGGTCGCGGCTACGAGCAGTACTTC
15 TRBJ2-5 TRBD1 - TRBV7-9 CSSSYLQGAGETQYF TGTTCCAGCAGCTATCTTCAGGGGGCTGGGGAGACCCAGTACTTC
12 TRBJ1-3 - - TRBV7-9 CASSPRENTIYF TGTGCCAGCAGCCCCCGGGAGAACACCATATATTTT
19 TRBJ2-7 TRBD2 - TRBV5-1 CASSLAGSGGAKSSYEQYF TGCGCCAGCAGCTTGGCCGGTAGCGGGGGGGCTAAAAGCTCCTACGAGCAGTACTTC
15 TRBJ1-6 - - TRBV19 CARSSTRDNNSPLHF TGTGCCAGATCCAGCACCCGGGACAATAATTCACCCCTCCACTTT
15 TRBJ2-7 TRBD1 once TRBV6-5 CASSYGQGRLDEQYF TGTGCCAGCAGTTACGGACAGGGGAGACTCGACGAGCAGTACTTC
11 TRBJ2-7 - once TRBV10-3 CAISVVNEQYF TGTGCCATCAGTGTAGTCAACGAGCAGTACTTC
15 TRBJ2-7 - - TRBV9 CASSVGTGDSYEQYF TGTGCCAGCAGCGTAGGAACAGGAGACTCCTACGAGCAGTACTTC
17 TRBJ1-2 - once TRBV27 CASSRRAYRAANYGYTF TGTGCCAGCAGTCGCCGGGCATATCGAGCGGCTAACTATGGCTACACCTTC
14 TRBJ1-2 TRBD1 - TRBV2 CASRTTGGGYGYTF TGTGCCAGCCGGACGACAGGGGGAGGATATGGCTACACCTTC
14 TRBJ2-2 TRBD1 few TRBV19 CASSQGTGAGELFF TGTGCCAGTAGTCAAGGGACAGGGGCTGGGGAGCTGTTTTTT
15 TRBJ1-5 TRBD1 - TRBV5-1 CASSLGGQVNQPQHF TGCGCCAGCAGCTTGGGAGGACAGGTAAATCAGCCCCAGCATTTT
15 TRBJ1-3 - - TRBV10-2 CASSDRTSSGNTIYF TGCGCCAGCAGTGACAGAACATCCTCTGGAAACACCATATATTTT
17 TRBJ1-5 - - TRBV7-9 CASSLAEGIASNQPQHF TGTGCCAGCAGCTTAGCGGAGGGCATCGCAAGCAATCAGCCCCAGCATTTT
14 TRBJ1-3 - - TRBV19 CASSISVSGNTIYF TGTGCCAGTAGTATTTCCGTCTCTGGAAACACCATATATTTT
15 TRBJ1-2 - - TRBV27 CASSLGSRVVGGYTF TGTGCCAGCAGTTTGGGGTCCAGGGTCGTTGGTGGCTACACCTTC
18 TRBJ2-5 TRBD2 - TRBV13 CASSSYTSGGAYQETQYF TGTGCCAGCAGCTCTTATACTAGCGGGGGGGCGTACCAAGAGACCCAGTACTTC
16 TRBJ2-7 - - TRBV4-1 CASSQGPGPGAYEQYF TGCGCCAGCAGCCAAGGACCGGGACCAGGGGCCTACGAGCAGTACTTC
14 TRBJ1-1 - - TRBV5-6 CASSLGQVNTEAFF TGTGCCAGCAGCTTGGGACAGGTGAACACTGAAGCTTTCTTT
16 TRBJ1-3 TRBD1 - TRBV7-6 CASSLRQGVVRNTIYF TGTGCCAGCAGCCTAAGACAGGGGGTTGTTCGAAACACCATATATTTT
15 TRBJ1-6 TRBD1 few TRBV10-3 CAISGAGGGNSPLHF TGTGCCATCAGCGGCGCAGGGGGAGGAAATTCACCCCTCCACTTT
13 TRBJ1-1 - few TRBV28 CASTLAHNTEAFF TGTGCCAGCACCCTAGCGCATAACACTGAAGCTTTCTTT
13 TRBJ2-7 - - TRBV7-9 CASSRGTLYEQYF TGTGCCAGCAGCCGCGGGACCCTCTACGAGCAGTACTTC
13 TRBJ2-5 - - TRBV1 CTSSHGVGETQYF TGCACCAGCAGCCACGGGGTCGGGGAGACCCAGTACTTC
14 TRBJ2-4 - - TRBV28 CASSTGGGWGIQYF TGTGCCAGCAGCACGGGGGGCGGATGGGGCATTCAGTACTTC
16 TRBJ2-7 - - TRBV9 CASSDQVGAYSYEQYF TGTGCCAGCAGCGACCAAGTTGGGGCTTACTCCTACGAGCAGTACTTC
15 TRBJ2-7 TRBD1 - TRBV11-2 CASSRTGGSSYEQYF TGTGCCAGCAGCCGGACAGGGGGATCCTCCTACGAGCAGTACTTC
13 TRBJ2-1 - - TRBV5-1 CASSFSQDSEQFF TGCGCCAGCAGCTTTTCTCAAGACTCTGAGCAGTTCTTC
12 TRBJ1-6 - - TRBV30 CAWSVVDSPLHF TGTGCCTGGAGTGTAGTAGATTCACCCCTCCACTTT
16 TRBJ2-7 - - TRBV2 CASSEAGGANSYEQYF TGTGCCAGCAGTGAAGCAGGGGGGGCCAACTCCTACGAGCAGTACTTC